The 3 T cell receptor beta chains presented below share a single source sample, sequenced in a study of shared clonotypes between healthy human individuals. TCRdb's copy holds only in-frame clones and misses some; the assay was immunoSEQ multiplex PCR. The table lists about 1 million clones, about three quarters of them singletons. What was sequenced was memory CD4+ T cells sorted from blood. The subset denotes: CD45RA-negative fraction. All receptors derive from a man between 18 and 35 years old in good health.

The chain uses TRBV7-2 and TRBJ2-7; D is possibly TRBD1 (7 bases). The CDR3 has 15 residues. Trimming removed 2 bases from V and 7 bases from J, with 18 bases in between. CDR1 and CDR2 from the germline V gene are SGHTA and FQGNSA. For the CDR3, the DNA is TGTGCCAGCAGCTTAAGGTCAGGGGGGTTGGGTGAGCAGTACTTC. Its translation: CASSLRSGGLGEQYF.

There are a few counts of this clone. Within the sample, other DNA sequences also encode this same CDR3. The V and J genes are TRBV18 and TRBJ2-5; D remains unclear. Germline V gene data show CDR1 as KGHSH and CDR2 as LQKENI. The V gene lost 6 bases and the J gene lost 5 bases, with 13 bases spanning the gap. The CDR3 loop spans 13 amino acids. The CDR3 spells CASSRSRTETQYF. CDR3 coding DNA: TGTGCCAGCTCCCGCAGCAGAACGGAGACCCAGTACTTC. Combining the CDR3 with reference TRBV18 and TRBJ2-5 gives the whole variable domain NAGVMQNPRHLVRRRGQEARLRCSPMKGHSHVYWYRQLPEEGLKFMVYLQKENIIDESGMPKERFSAEFPKEGPSILRIQQVVRGDSAAYFCASSRSRTETQYFGPGTRLLVL.

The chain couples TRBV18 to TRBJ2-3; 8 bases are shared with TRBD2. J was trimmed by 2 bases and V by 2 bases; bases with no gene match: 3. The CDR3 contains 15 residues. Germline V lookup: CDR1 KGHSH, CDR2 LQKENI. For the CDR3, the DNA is TGTGCCAGCTCACCAACTAGCGGTAACACAGATACGCAGTATTTT. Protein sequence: CASSPTSGNTDTQYF.